The 13 T cell receptor beta chains below were found in one sample sequenced in a study of blood T cell repertoires in COVID-19. The table came from immunoSEQ multiplex PCR; TCRdb's copy has only in-frame clones and leaves some out. The table records roughly 170,000 clones, 79% of them present only once. Sequencing input: peripheral blood. These receptors originate from a woman aged 55-69 years with COVID-19, enrolled during active disease.

J is TRBJ1-1 and V is TRBV28, with D possibly TRBD1 on 5 matching bases. From germline, CDR1 is MDHEN and CDR2 SYDVKM. The CDR3 contains 13 residues. The V and J ends lost 8 bases and 5 bases respectively, with 15 bases between them. The CDR3 region is CASLPPGGTEAFF. As DNA, the CDR3 is TGTGCCAGCCTCCCCCCCGGGGGAACTGAAGCTTTCTTT. The full variable domain, with the rest looked up from reference TRBV28 and TRBJ1-1, is DVKVTQSSRYLVKRTGEKVFLECVQDMDHENMFWYRQDPGLGLRLIYFSYDVKMKEKGDIPEGYSVSREKKERFSLILESASTNQTSMYLCASLPPGGTEAFFGQGTRLTVV.

This clone was counted between two and nine times. This sequence joins TRBV11-2 and TRBJ1-6; tentative D call: TRBD1 (6 bases). The CDR3 consists of 16 residues. Trimming took 5 bases from V and 5 from J, leaving 16 bases between them. Germline V gene sequence: CDR1 SGHAT, CDR2 FQNNGV. The CDR3 here is CASSPPGRGDNSPLHF. The CDR3 coding sequence is TGTGCCAGCAGCCCCCCCGGCAGGGGTGATAATTCACCCCTCCACTTT.

This clone was picked up a small number of times. The chain links TRBV7-2 to TRBJ1-5; perhaps TRBD1 as D (5 bases). This CDR3 has 14 residues. Germline-derived CDR1 and CDR2 are SGHTA and FQGNSA. V was shortened by 3 bases and J by 3 bases, with 9 bases between the two germline ends. CDR3 coding DNA: TGTGCCAGCAGCTTTTCAGGGAACAATCAGCCCCAGCATTTT. Translated, it gives CASSFSGNNQPQHF.

This chain joins TRBV28 and TRBJ2-5; TRBD2 matches at 15 bases. The CDR3 is 17 amino acids. V trimming: 4 bases; J trimming: 5 bases; junction bases outside the gene matches: 8. Germline CDR1 reads MDHEN; CDR2 reads SYDVKM. The CDR3 nucleotides are TGTGCCAGCAGTTATTGGACTAGCGGGGGGGACAGGGAGACCCAGTACTTC. Protein: CASSYWTSGGDRETQYF.

The V and J genes are TRBV4-3 and TRBJ1-1; D perhaps matches TRBD1 (5 bases). The germline V gene encodes CDR1 LGHNA and CDR2 YSLEER. The CDR3 has 13 residues. Trimming stripped 4 bases from V and 11 bases from J, with 17 bases between. Here the CDR3 reads CASSLSPQGWAFF. In DNA, the CDR3 is TGCGCCAGCAGCCTCAGTCCGCAGGGTTGGGCTTTCTTT.

Only a few counts were recorded for this clone. The chain joins TRBV4-1 to TRBJ2-2, with D possibly being TRBD1 (5 bases). CDR3 size: 14 residues. The V gene lost 1 base and the J gene lost 3 bases, with 6 bases spanning the gap. Germline CDR1 is MGHRA and CDR2 is YSYEKL. In DNA, the CDR3 is TGCGCCAGCAGCCAAGCAGGGTACACCGGGGAGCTGTTTTTT. This gives the protein CASSQAGYTGELFF.

In its sample, this clone was seen once. V gene TRBV27 combines with J gene TRBJ2-6, with D tentatively TRBD2 (5 bases). Germline lookup yields CDR1 MNHEY and CDR2 SMNVEV (reference sequence). This CDR3 region has 15 residues. The V and J ends lost 3 bases and 2 bases respectively, with 8 bases between them. DNA of the CDR3: TGTGCCAGCAGTTTCTGGGGAGCTGGGGCCAACGTCCTGACTTTC. Protein product: CASSFWGAGANVLTF.

The chain recombines TRBV28 with TRBJ2-5, with D perhaps TRBD2 (7 bases). This CDR3 has 18 amino acids. V lost 6 bases and J lost 0, with 23 bases in between. Germline V gene lookup returns CDR1 MDHEN and CDR2 SYDVKM. This CDR3 reads CASSTYAGATGYQETQYF. The CDR3, as DNA: TGTGCCAGCAGCACCTATGCGGGGGCCACGGGTTACCAAGAGACCCAGTACTTC.

The genes are TRBV3-1 (or the pseudogene TRBV3-2) and TRBJ1-2; D is unclear. The CDR3 contains 12 residues. Trimming pared 3 bases from V and 8 bases from J, leaving 10 bases between. Germline lookup yields CDR1 LGHDT and CDR2 YNNKEL (reference sequence). As DNA, the CDR3 is TGTGCCAGCAGCCACCTCCGTCGGGGCTACACCTTC. Protein product: CASSHLRRGYTF.

The sample holds a few counts of this clone. The J gene is TRBJ2-5, the V gene TRBV28; a weak D match, TRBD1 (5 bases). CDR1 and CDR2 from the germline V gene are MDHEN and SYDVKM. There are 14 residues in the CDR3. Trimming cost V 1 base and J 4 bases, with 10 bases left between them. CDR3 region: CASSLSGLRETQYF. DNA for the CDR3: TGTGCCAGCAGTTTATCAGGGTTGCGAGAGACCCAGTACTTC.

The chain has TRBV5-1 and TRBJ2-5; no reliable D call. The CDR3 loop spans 13 amino acids. With 0 bases removed from V and 5 bases from J, the gap between germline ends came to 8 bases. Germline loops: CDR1 SGHRS, CDR2 YFSETQ. CDR3 amino acids: CASSLASVETQYF. The CDR3 DNA sequence: TGCGCCAGCAGCTTGGCCTCGGTGGAGACCCAGTACTTC.

The rearrangement uses TRBV29-1 and TRBJ2-7, with a tentative D call TRBD1 (6 bases). CDR3 length equals 16 residues. Germline loops: CDR1 SQVTM, CDR2 ANQGSEA. The germline V and J ends were trimmed by 6 bases and 4 bases, with 25 bases remaining between them. CDR3 loop: CSVSTGTGSWIYEQYF. CDR3 DNA: TGCAGCGTCAGTACAGGGACGGGCTCGTGGATTTACGAGCAGTACTTC.

The rearrangement links TRBV9 to TRBJ1-4; 9 bases agree with TRBD1. This CDR3 is 16 amino acids long. With 0 bases clipped from V and 6 bases from J, the junction kept 6 bases outside the gene matches. Per germline, CDR1 SGDLS and CDR2 YYNGEE. CDR3 coding DNA: TGTGCCAGCAGCGTAGGGGGGACAGGGATAGATGAAAAACTGTTTTTT. Its protein is CASSVGGTGIDEKLFF.